Below are 32 T cell receptor beta chains sequenced from a single sample in a study of siplizumab effects on memory and regulatory T cells. Method: immunoSEQ multiplex PCR; TCRdb's copy keeps in-frame clones and lacks some. This table has around 65,000 clones, less than 80% appearing once. The specimen sequenced was memory CD4+ T cells sorted from blood. Receptors originate from a human donor in good health.

The chain joins TRBV2 to TRBJ2-1; D unresolved. V gave up 6 bases and J gave up 6 bases, with 9 bases separating them. The V gene's germline CDR1 is SNHLY and CDR2 FYNNEI. The CDR3 is 12 residues long. The CDR3 sequence is CASSDNSNEQFF. CDR3 sequence (DNA): TGTGCCAGCAGCGACAACAGCAATGAGCAGTTCTTC. The full variable domain, its missing parts supplied by reference TRBV2 and TRBJ2-1, is EPEVTQTPSHQVTQMGQEVILRCVPISNHLYFYWYRQILGQKVEFLVSFYNNEISEKSEIFDDQFSVERPDGSNFTLKIRSTKLEDSAMYFCASSDNSNEQFFGPGTRLTVL.

This clone was seen at least ten times. The rearrangement links TRBV5-1 to TRBJ1-4; no clear D gene. Looked up from germline, CDR1 is SGHRS and CDR2 is YFSETQ. The CDR3 spans 14 residues. V was cut by 4 bases and J by 4 bases, with 11 bases left in between. The CDR3 nucleotides read TGCGCCAGCAGCAAAGGGTCGGGTAATGAAAAACTGTTTTTT. Translated, it gives CASSKGSGNEKLFF.

The V and J genes are TRBV28 and TRBJ1-5, with 10 bases fitting TRBD1. This CDR3 has 20 residues. The junction had 13 bases not matched to a gene; V was cut back by 1 base and J by 1 base. CDR1 and CDR2 (germline): MDHEN, SYDVKM. The CDR3 is CASSLFGSGQGGGSNQPQHF. CDR3 sequence (DNA): TGTGCCAGCAGTTTATTTGGATCTGGACAGGGGGGGGGAAGCAATCAGCCCCAGCATTTT.

This chain uses TRBV7-6 with TRBJ2-5, with D tentatively TRBD1 (6 bases). Germline V gene sequence: CDR1 SGHVS, CDR2 FNYEAQ. CDR3 length: 16 residues. The V and J ends lost 7 bases and 2 bases respectively, with 20 bases between them. CDR3 coding DNA: TGTGCCAGCACCCGACAGGTCCCACAGGTTCAAGAGACCCAGTACTTC. Amino acid sequence: CASTRQVPQVQETQYF.

The gene calls are TRBV19 and TRBJ2-2, with D perhaps given as TRBD1 or TRBD2 (5 bases each). CDR1 and CDR2 (germline): LNHDA, SQIVND (reference sequence). This CDR3 has 15 amino acids. Trimming removed 8 bases from V and 1 base from J, with 14 bases in between. In DNA, the CDR3 is TGTGCCAGTCCAAGGACAAGCGGGAACACCGGGGAGCTGTTTTTT. Translation gives CASPRTSGNTGELFF.

The J gene is TRBJ2-1, the V gene TRBV7-2; 14 bases are a match to TRBD2. Trimming cost V 5 bases and J 10 bases; bases outside gene matches: 7. The CDR3 has 15 residues. CDR1 and CDR2 from the germline V gene are SGHTA and FQGNSA. CDR3 residues: CASSPGLAGGREQFF. DNA of the CDR3: TGTGCCAGCAGCCCCGGACTAGCGGGGGGTCGAGAGCAGTTCTTC. Based on the CDR3 plus reference TRBV7-2 and TRBJ2-1, the full variable domain is GAGVSQSPSNKVTEKGKDVELRCDPISGHTALYWYRQSLGQGLEFLIYFQGNSAPDKSGLPSDRFSAERTGGSVSTLTIQRTQQEDSAVYLCASSPGLAGGREQFFGPGTRLTVL.

This clone was seen just once. The chain joins TRBV4-3 to TRBJ2-3; perhaps TRBD1 as D (5 bases). The CDR3 length is 13 residues. Germline loops: CDR1 LGHNA, CDR2 YSLEER. The germline V and J ends were trimmed by 7 bases and 6 bases, with 14 bases remaining between them. CDR3 amino acids: CASKFMAGDTQYF. CDR3 in DNA: TGCGCCAGCAAGTTTATGGCAGGGGATACGCAGTATTTT.

The CDR3 loop reads CASRGGPSTDTQYF. CDR3 bases: TGTGCCAGCAGGGGCGGCCCTAGCACAGATACGCAGTATTTT. The chain employs TRBV2 and TRBJ2-3; D is ambiguous. Germline lookup yields CDR1 SNHLY and CDR2 FYNNEI. CDR3 size: 14 residues. With 6 bases removed from V and 0 bases from J, the gap between germline ends came to 10 bases.

The chain has TRBV11-2 and TRBJ2-7, with D possibly being TRBD1 (6 bases). In germline, CDR1 is SGHAT, CDR2 FQNNGV. CDR3 length: 16 residues. Trimming took off 5 bases at V and 3 bases at J, with 20 bases between the two ends. CDR3 sequence reads: CASSNPPPGHRYEQYF. The CDR3 nucleotides read TGTGCCAGCAGCAACCCTCCTCCGGGACACCGCTACGAGCAGTACTTC.

The chain couples TRBV5-1 to TRBJ2-1; D gene uncertain. Trimming removed 9 bases from V and 9 bases from J, with 19 bases in between. This CDR3 is 13 amino acids long. Per germline, CDR1 SGHRS and CDR2 YFSETQ. CDR3 sequence (DNA): TGCGCCACCGTAAAAACAAGGCGTATTGAGCAGTTCTTC. Its protein is CATVKTRRIEQFF.

The rearrangement uses TRBV29-1 and TRBJ1-2, with D possibly being TRBD1 (6 bases). The CDR3 has 13 residues. Germline CDR1 SQVTM, CDR2 ANQGSEA. Between the trimmed V and J ends, which lost 6 bases and 0 bases, there was a span of 11 bases. The CDR3 bases are TGCAGCGTGGGGGGCTTAGCTAACTATGGCTACACCTTC. Protein: CSVGGLANYGYTF.

This sequence joins TRBV28 and TRBJ1-3; no reliable D call. V was pared by 1 base and J by 8 bases, with 18 bases between. Germline CDR1 and CDR2: MDHEN and SYDVKM. CDR3 length equals 16 residues. CDR3 amino acids: CASSLSTGPRRYTIYF. CDR3 coding DNA: TGTGCCAGCAGTTTATCAACCGGCCCCCGAAGGTACACCATATATTTT.

V usage is TRBV28 and J usage is TRBJ1-4, with no clear D. CDR3 size: 13 residues. The V end lost 6 bases, the J end lost 2 bases, and 7 bases lay between the germline ends. From germline, CDR1 is MDHEN and CDR2 SYDVKM. CDR3 amino acids: CASSPGTNEKLFF. The DNA for the CDR3 is TGTGCCAGCAGCCCGGGGACTAATGAAAAACTGTTTTTT.

The chain combines TRBV5-4 with TRBJ1-2, with a possible D match to TRBD1 (5 bases). Trimming pared 2 bases from V and 4 bases from J, leaving 15 bases between. The CDR3 has 15 residues. Per the germline V gene, CDR1 is SGHNT and CDR2 is YYREEE (reference sequence). This CDR3 is CASSFGKTATYGYTF. CDR3 in DNA: TGTGCCAGCAGCTTCGGGAAGACAGCTACCTATGGCTACACCTTC.

This clone was counted only a few times. The J gene is TRBJ2-3, the V gene TRBV12-5, with D uncertain. Trimming left V 1 base short and J 5 bases short, with 4 bases between. Germline loops: CDR1 LGHNT, CDR2 FRNRAP. This CDR3 region has 12 residues. CDR3 sequence: CASGLGEDTQYF. For the CDR3, the DNA is TGTGCTAGTGGTTTGGGGGAAGATACGCAGTATTTT.

This chain uses TRBV28 with TRBJ1-4, with 10 positions matching TRBD1. From germline, CDR1 is MDHEN and CDR2 SYDVKM. The CDR3 contains 14 residues. V gave up 6 bases and J gave up 7 bases; unmatched junction bases: 5. The CDR3 bases are TGTGCCAGCAGATCCGGGACAGGGGTTGAAAAACTGTTTTTT. This translates into CASRSGTGVEKLFF.

This clone has only a few counts. This chain's CDR3 is CASSRVGQNTDTQYF. CDR3 DNA: TGCGCCAGCAGCCGCGTAGGGCAGAACACAGATACGCAGTATTTT. The chain has TRBV5-1 and TRBJ2-3; the D is unclear. V lost 4 bases and J 2 bases, leaving 14 bases between the germline ends. CDR1 is SGHRS, CDR2 YFSETQ, per germline. The CDR3 is made up of 15 amino acids.

The CDR3 region has the DNA TGTGCCAGCAGGACGGGACAAGGGACCTACGAGCAGTACTTC. This sequence encodes CASRTGQGTYEQYF. The J gene is TRBJ2-7, the V gene TRBV27; tentative D call: TRBD1 (6 bases). The germline V gene has CDR1 MNHEY and CDR2 SMNVEV (reference sequence). This CDR3 region has 14 residues. Deletions cut 6 bases from V and 2 bases from J, with 14 bases between.

The rearrangement joins TRBV7-9 to TRBJ2-5, with D possibly TRBD2 on 5 matching bases. CDR1 SEHNR and CDR2 FQNEAQ come from the germline V gene (reference sequence). The CDR3 is 12 amino acids. V dropped 5 bases and J dropped 5 bases, with 9 bases sitting between them. CDR3 in amino acids: CASSNRGETQYF. CDR3 nucleotide sequence: TGTGCCAGCAGCAACAGAGGGGAGACCCAGTACTTC.

The V gene is TRBV10-2, the J gene TRBJ2-7; tentative D call: TRBD1 (5 bases). CDR3 length: 11 amino acids. V was clipped by 10 bases and J by 1 base, with 8 bases between them. CDR1 is WSHSY and CDR2 is SAAADI in the germline V gene. CDR3 bases: TGCGCCACAGGGCCGTCCTACGAGCAGTACTTC. This encodes CATGPSYEQYF.

The V gene is TRBV21-1, the J gene TRBJ2-7; the table calls TRBD2, which could not be checked here. TRBV21-1 is annotated as a pseudogene. The CDR3 length is 16 residues. The DNA of the CDR3 is TGTGCCAGCAGCAAAGTGTCGGGACTAGCGGGGGGTGAGCAGTACTTC. Its protein product is CASSKVSGLAGGEQYF.

Only a few counts were recorded for this clone. The chain has TRBV6-5 and TRBJ1-6, with TRBD1 as a possible D gene (6 bases). The CDR3 length is 14 residues. V gave up 2 bases and J gave up 9 bases, with 11 bases separating them. The germline CDR1 and CDR2 sequences are MNHEY and SVGAGI. The DNA of the CDR3 is TGTGCCAGCAGTTACGGAGGACAGAGTTCACCCCTCCACTTT. Translation gives CASSYGGQSSPLHF.

The chain joins TRBV7-2 to TRBJ2-3, with 14 bases matching TRBD2. CDR1 is SGHTA, CDR2 FQGNSA, per germline. There are 16 residues in the CDR3. V lost 5 bases, J lost 6 bases, and 7 bases stayed unmatched. CDR3 bases: TGTGCCAGCAGCCACCGGACTAGCGGGGGGTCGGATACGCAGTATTTT. The encoded protein is CASSHRTSGGSDTQYF.

This rearrangement joins TRBV4-2 to TRBJ2-7; D remains unclear. V dropped 3 bases and J dropped 3 bases, with 18 bases sitting between them. The germline V gene encodes CDR1 LGHNA and CDR2 YNFKEQ. This CDR3 comprises 16 residues. The CDR3 spells CASSQELRTVNYEQYF. As DNA, the CDR3 is TGTGCCAGCAGCCAGGAACTAAGGACGGTTAACTACGAGCAGTACTTC.

This clone was detected a few times. This rearrangement joins TRBV6-5 to TRBJ2-3; 11 positions agree with TRBD2. V lost 5 bases and J lost 5; bases outside the gene matches: 3. Per germline, CDR1 MNHEY and CDR2 SVGAGI. This CDR3 has 14 residues. The CDR3 spells CASSPLAGVDTQYF. The CDR3 nucleotides read TGTGCCAGCAGTCCACTAGCGGGGGTAGATACGCAGTATTTT.

The chain joins TRBV11-2 to TRBJ2-1; D might be TRBD1 (6 bases). Between the trimmed V and J ends, which lost 7 bases and 7 bases, there was a span of 20 bases. The CDR3 runs to 15 residues. Germline V gene sequence: CDR1 SGHAT, CDR2 FQNNGV. CDR3 loop: CASTLGASSRNEQFF. CDR3 coding DNA: TGTGCCAGCACCCTGGGGGCCTCCTCCAGGAATGAGCAGTTCTTC.

The genes are TRBV23-1 and TRBJ2-7; 7 nucleotides agree with TRBD1. TRBV23-1 falls under the ORF class, with uncertain function. V was pared by 8 bases and J by 3 bases, with 10 bases of the junction left unmatched. CDR3 length: 14 residues. The CDR3 coding sequence is TGCGCCAGCCGGCCTCCGGGACAGAACTACGAGCAGTACTTC. Translating gives CASRPPGQNYEQYF.

This chain uses TRBV30 with TRBJ1-5, with D possibly TRBD1 on 5 matching bases. The V gene's germline CDR1 is GTSNPN and CDR2 SVGIG (reference sequence). CDR3 length: 15 residues. V lost 3 bases and J 5 bases, leaving 17 bases between the germline ends. CDR3 in DNA: TGTGCCTGGAGCCCCCTCGGGGGTTTTGATCAGCCCCAGCATTTT. Its translation: CAWSPLGGFDQPQHF.

This rearrangement joins TRBV19 to TRBJ1-4; D remains ambiguous. Trimming removed 5 bases at V and 2 bases at J, with 12 bases between. CDR3 length: 15 residues. In germline, CDR1 is LNHDA, CDR2 SQIVND (reference sequence). The CDR3 region is CASSPRGGTNEKLFF. The CDR3 DNA reads TGTGCCAGTAGTCCCCGGGGAGGTACTAATGAAAAACTGTTTTTT.

CDR3 in amino acids: CASSLSFRVTAAYEQYF. The DNA for the CDR3 is TGTGCCAGCAGTTTATCTTTTAGAGTGACGGCTGCATACGAGCAGTACTTC. J is TRBJ2-7 and V is TRBV27; unclear D gene. V was clipped by 0 bases and J by 4 bases, with 19 bases between them. The germline gives CDR1 MNHEY, CDR2 SMNVEV (reference sequence). The CDR3 runs to 17 residues.

The rearrangement uses TRBV2 and TRBJ1-5; the D gene is possibly TRBD1 (6 bases). CDR1 is SNHLY and CDR2 is FYNNEI in the germline V gene. V lost 7 bases and J lost 3, with 13 bases in between. This CDR3 region has 14 residues. CDR3 loop: CASTGERDNQPQHF. The CDR3 DNA is TGTGCCAGCACAGGGGAGCGGGACAATCAGCCCCAGCATTTT.

The chain uses TRBV5-4 and TRBJ1-4; weak D call: TRBD1 (5 bases). Per the germline V gene, CDR1 is SGHNT and CDR2 is YYREEE (reference sequence). The CDR3 runs 17 residues. V lost 0 bases and J 5 bases, leaving 17 bases between the germline ends. In nucleotides, the CDR3 is TGTGCCAGCAGCTTGGAAGGGGACCCAAGTTCGAATGAAAAACTGTTTTTT. Its protein is CASSLEGDPSSNEKLFF.